This T cell receptor beta chain was profiled in a study of human thymus T cells. The assay was immunoSEQ multiplex PCR, and TCRdb's table has in-frame clones only and misses some. Found here are about 50,000 clones, 85% to 95% of them singletons; the top ten hold 0.15% to 0.2%. Trimming shortened V by 0 bases and J by 8 bases, and 10 bases separated the two germline ends. The germline V gene encodes CDR1 SGHVS and CDR2 FQNEAQ. CDR3 length: 13 amino acids. Source material: blood. The chain joins TRBV7-8 to TRBJ1-2; D remains unclear. The sequence was collected from a girl under three years old with a congenital heart defect but otherwise immunologically healthy. The CDR3 loop is CASSLAGPGGYTF. The CDR3 DNA reads as TGTGCCAGCAGCTTAGCCGGGCCGGGGGGCTACACCTTC.